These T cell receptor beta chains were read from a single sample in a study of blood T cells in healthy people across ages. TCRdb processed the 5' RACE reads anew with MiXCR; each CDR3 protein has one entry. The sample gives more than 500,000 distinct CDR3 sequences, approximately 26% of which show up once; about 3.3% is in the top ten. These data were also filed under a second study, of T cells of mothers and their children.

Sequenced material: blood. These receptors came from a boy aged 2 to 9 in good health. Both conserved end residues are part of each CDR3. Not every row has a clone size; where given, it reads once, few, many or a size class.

CDR3 protein: CASSTYRNEQYF
V gene: TRBV6-6
clone size: few
J gene: NA

CDR3 protein: CASSLEGGALDDTIYF
V gene: TRBV5-1
clone size: NA
J gene: TRBJ1-3

CDR3 protein: CASSLQTTGNTIYF
V gene: TRBV4-1
clone size: NA
J gene: TRBJ1-3

CDR3 protein: CASSPEGQSNQPQHF
V gene: TRBV18
clone size: few
J gene: TRBJ1-5

CDR3 protein: CASSESGLNSPLHF
V gene: TRBV2
clone size: NA
J gene: TRBJ1-6

CDR3 protein: CASSYSFGSGDLYGYTF
V gene: TRBV6-5
clone size: few
J gene: TRBJ1-2

CDR3 protein: CAWSVSRSSASNTGELFF
V gene: TRBV30
clone size: few
J gene: TRBJ2-2

CDR3 protein: CASSRWDGTDTQYF
V gene: TRBV11-2
clone size: NA
J gene: TRBJ2-3

CDR3 protein: CASSSTQGGYNEQFF
V gene: TRBV28
clone size: few
J gene: TRBJ2-1

CDR3 protein: CAISARGPPTGELFF
V gene: TRBV10-3
clone size: many
J gene: TRBJ2-2

CDR3 protein: CASSIDVEHNEQFF
V gene: TRBV19
clone size: many
J gene: TRBJ2-1

CDR3 protein: CASSYRRNYEQYF
V gene: TRBV6-5
clone size: few
J gene: TRBJ2-7

CDR3 protein: CASTKTGGANYGYTF
V gene: TRBV7-8
clone size: NA
J gene: TRBJ1-2

CDR3 protein: CASSFSRLYNEQFF
V gene: TRBV12-3/TRBV12-4
clone size: few
J gene: TRBJ2-1

CDR3 protein: CTSSESGAGGDTQYF
V gene: TRBV10-2
clone size: NA
J gene: TRBJ2-3

CDR3 protein: CASSLVRRRTYNEQFF
V gene: TRBV7-9
clone size: few
J gene: TRBJ2-1

CDR3 protein: CASSPGNEAFF
V gene: TRBV4-1
clone size: few
J gene: TRBJ1-1

CDR3 protein: CVCGSGGRVTGELFF
V gene: TRBV30
clone size: NA
J gene: TRBJ2-2

CDR3 protein: CASSLASTSANEQFF
V gene: TRBV7-2
clone size: NA
J gene: TRBJ2-1

CDR3 protein: CASSLAVGAFNEQFF
V gene: TRBV7-9
clone size: NA
J gene: TRBJ2-1

CDR3 protein: CASSPPAGTGSYNEQFF
V gene: TRBV27
clone size: NA
J gene: TRBJ2-1

CDR3 protein: CASSFIWEGKGNYGYTF
V gene: TRBV7-9
clone size: few
J gene: TRBJ1-2

CDR3 protein: CSARDSRGDLYEQYF
V gene: TRBV20-1
clone size: NA
J gene: TRBJ2-7

CDR3 protein: CSAILGTDPRETQYF
V gene: TRBV20-1
clone size: NA
J gene: TRBJ2-5

CDR3 protein: CASSRTRAETSYNEQFF
V gene: TRBV5-1
clone size: NA
J gene: TRBJ2-1

CDR3 protein: CASRLRLAGDHEQFF
V gene: TRBV11-2
clone size: NA
J gene: NA

CDR3 protein: CASSLAGFYNEQFF
V gene: TRBV7-9
clone size: few
J gene: NA

CDR3 protein: CASTLGLGDLRNEQFF
V gene: TRBV6-1
clone size: few
J gene: TRBJ2-1

CDR3 protein: CSAVGGDPLQNEQFF
V gene: TRBV29-1
clone size: NA
J gene: TRBJ2-1

CDR3 protein: CSAEEPAAEAFF
V gene: TRBV20-1
clone size: NA
J gene: TRBJ1-1

CDR3 protein: CASMQEETQYF
V gene: TRBV5-1
clone size: few
J gene: TRBJ2-5

CDR3 protein: CASSRDFSDGYTF
V gene: TRBV12-3/TRBV12-4
clone size: NA
J gene: TRBJ1-2

CDR3 protein: CSVDRTGHNEQFF
V gene: TRBV29-1
clone size: NA
J gene: TRBJ2-1

CDR3 protein: CASSHNTGTGNYGYTF
V gene: TRBV11-3
clone size: few
J gene: TRBJ1-2

CDR3 protein: CASSNRDRGIYGYTF
V gene: TRBV12-3/TRBV12-4
clone size: NA
J gene: TRBJ1-2

CDR3 protein: CATSSQTMKEKLFF
V gene: TRBV15
clone size: few
J gene: TRBJ1-4

CDR3 protein: CASSLQGQGALSVGYFYGYTF
V gene: TRBV5-6
clone size: few
J gene: TRBJ1-2

CDR3 protein: CATSRGQGRDYGYTF
V gene: TRBV15
clone size: NA
J gene: TRBJ1-2

CDR3 protein: CASSLNRAHNEKLFF
V gene: TRBV6-5
clone size: NA
J gene: TRBJ1-4

CDR3 protein: CASSPYTSGANVLTF
V gene: TRBV11-2
clone size: NA
J gene: TRBJ2-6

CDR3 protein: CASSFSVGGQETQYF
V gene: TRBV5-1
clone size: NA
J gene: TRBJ2-5

CDR3 protein: CASSQVAGNTGELFF
V gene: TRBV4-3
clone size: NA
J gene: TRBJ2-2

CDR3 protein: CASRPGQGPSYNEQFF
V gene: TRBV12-3/TRBV12-4
clone size: NA
J gene: TRBJ2-1

CDR3 protein: CASSLLVTGGGGNEQFF
V gene: TRBV5-1
clone size: NA
J gene: TRBJ2-1

CDR3 protein: CSAPTTSGENIQYF
V gene: TRBV20-1
clone size: NA
J gene: TRBJ2-4

CDR3 protein: CASAPERGPRTNYGYTF
V gene: TRBV12-5
clone size: few
J gene: TRBJ1-2